This is a list of T cell receptor beta chains from one sample in a study of blood T cells in healthy people across ages. From the 5' RACE reads, TCRdb called clonotypes with MiXCR, one entry per CDR3 protein. The table shows 850,000 to 1,000,000 distinct CDR3 sequences, with around 48% occurring only once. What was sequenced was blood. These receptors were collected from a man aged 30-40 years in good health. Both conserved end residues are part of each CDR3. Each record gives: CDR3 DNA, CDR3 protein, V gene, J gene, D gene, clone size. The D gene is left open where the match is weak. Part of the rows lack a size; the others show once, few, many or a class for expanded clones.

TGTGCCAGCAGCTTCGGGAACGACAATGAGCAGTTCTTC	CASSFGNDNEQFF	TRBV7-3	TRBJ2-1	-	-
TGTGCCATCAGCAGCGCTAATTCACCCCTCCACTTT	CAISSANSPLHF	TRBV10-3	TRBJ1-6	-	once
TGCAGTGTTGGGCATGGGGAGCCGAACAATGAGCAGTTCTTC	CSVGHGEPNNEQFF	TRBV20-1	TRBJ2-1	-	-
TGCAGTGCTAGATGGGCGGGGATGCGCGATGAGCAGTTCTTC	CSARWAGMRDEQFF	TRBV20-1	TRBJ2-1	-	-
TGCGCCAGCAGCGTGGGGACAGACTTAGCCAAAAACATTCAGTACTTC	CASSVGTDLAKNIQYF	TRBV5-1	TRBJ2-4	TRBD1	-
TGTGCCAGCAGCCAAGACTCGTACCAAGAGACCCAGTACTTC	CASSQDSYQETQYF	TRBV3-1	TRBJ2-5	-	-
TGTGCCAGCAGTTCCGAGGGCCTACAAGAGACCCAGTACTTC	CASSSEGLQETQYF	TRBV6-5	TRBJ2-5	-	-
TGTGCCAGCTCACCAACGGCACATGCCTCGGAAAAACTGTTTTTT	CASSPTAHASEKLFF	TRBV18	TRBJ1-4	-	-
TGTGCCAGCAGCCAAGACACGGTACATGGAAACACCATATATTTT	CASSQDTVHGNTIYF	TRBV3-1	TRBJ1-3	-	-
TGTGCCAGCAGTTACAAACAGTGGGGCTCCTACGAGCAGTACTTC	CASSYKQWGSYEQYF	TRBV6-5	TRBJ2-7	-	-
TGTGCCAGCAGACCGAGCGGGATCCTCTACTACGAGCGGTACTTC	CASRPSGILYYERYF	TRBV2	TRBJ2-5	TRBD2	-
TGTGCCAGCAGCCGGACCATAGCGGGGGGATCGTGGAATGAGCAGTTCTTC	CASSRTIAGGSWNEQFF	TRBV3-1	TRBJ2-1	TRBD2	-
TGTGCCAGCAGTTCCATAAAGCGGGGGAGAACAGATACGCAGTATTTT	CASSSIKRGRTDTQYF	TRBV12-3/TRBV12-4	TRBJ2-3	TRBD2	-
TGTGCCAGCACCCGGATAACCTACGAGCAGTACTTC	CASTRITYEQYF	TRBV28	TRBJ2-7	-	-
TGCAGTGCTACCCCGTCCGAACCCCCTAACAATGAGCAGTTCTTC	CSATPSEPPNNEQFF	TRBV20-1	TRBJ2-1	-	-
TGTGCCAGCAGCTGGGGGGCCCCGGCGGCCGGGGAGCTGTTTTTT	CASSWGAPAAGELFF	TRBV3-1	TRBJ2-2	-	-
TGTGCCAGCAGAATCGGGGGGGCCACAGATACGCAGTATTTT	CASRIGGATDTQYF	TRBV7-3	TRBJ2-3	TRBD2	-
TGCAGTGCCATGTGGGGGGGCCTTTACAATGAGCAGTTCTTC	CSAMWGGLYNEQFF	TRBV20-1	TRBJ2-1	-	few
TGCGCCAGCAGCCAAGACCAGGTCAGCCATGGCTACACCTTC	CASSQDQVSHGYTF	TRBV4-1	TRBJ1-2	-	-
TGTGCCAGCAGCTTAGAGCAGGGTCGGGATACGCAGTATTTT	CASSLEQGRDTQYF	TRBV7-2	TRBJ2-3	-	-
TGTGCCAGCAGCTTAGATGCAGGTTGGGGCACTGAAGCTTTCTTT	CASSLDAGWGTEAFF	TRBV7-9	TRBJ1-1	-	-
TGTGCCAGCAGCCCAGCCGGGACTTACGAGCAGTACTTC	CASSPAGTYEQYF	TRBV3-1	TRBJ2-7	-	few
TGTGCCAGCAGTGGGAAGGGGGGCCAAGAGACCCAGTACTTC	CASSGKGGQETQYF	TRBV28	TRBJ2-5	-	-
TGTGCCAGCAGCCAACACGGGACTAGCATCGAGCAGTACTTC	CASSQHGTSIEQYF	TRBV4-2	TRBJ2-7	TRBD2	-
TGTGCCAGCAGTGAAGACAGTATGTACCAAGAGACCCAGTACTTC	CASSEDSMYQETQYF	TRBV6-1	TRBJ2-5	-	few
TGTGCCAGCAGTTACCGTGGAGGGATGAACACTGAAGCTTTCTTT	CASSYRGGMNTEAFF	TRBV6-5	TRBJ1-1	-	few
TGCGCCAGCAGCTTGGGGACTACTGCCCTTATGAACACTGAAGCTTTCTTT	CASSLGTTALMNTEAFF	TRBV5-1	TRBJ1-1	-	-
TGCAGTGCCGCGGACAGAGATACGCAGTATTTT	CSAADRDTQYF	TRBV20-1	TRBJ2-3	-	-
TGTGCCAGCAGCTTAGGGGCACTAGCCTACGAGCAGTACTTC	CASSLGALAYEQYF	TRBV13	TRBJ2-7	-	-
TGCAGCGTTGGGGCAGGAGGCGAGCAGTACTTC	CSVGAGGEQYF	TRBV29-1	TRBJ2-7	-	-
TGTGCCAGCAGTCTACAGGGGTCCGATACGCAGTATTTT	CASSLQGSDTQYF	TRBV25-1	TRBJ2-3	TRBD1	-
TGCGCCAGCAGCCAAGGAACAGGGATGGATAATTCACCCCTCCACTTT	CASSQGTGMDNSPLHF	TRBV4-1	TRBJ1-6	-	few
TGCGCCAGCAGCTTGGAGTCAGCGGGGGCCAACGTCCTGACTTTC	CASSLESAGANVLTF	TRBV5-1	TRBJ2-6	-	-
TGTGCCATCAGGGAAAACAGTATCACTGAAGCTTTCTTT	CAIRENSITEAFF	TRBV10-3	TRBJ1-1	-	few
TGTGCCAGCAGCGGGACTGACAATGAAAAACTGTTTTTT	CASSGTDNEKLFF	TRBV3-1	TRBJ1-4	-	-
TGTGCCAGCAGCGCGGGGGGAGGACGCAATCAGCCCCAGCATTTT	CASSAGGGRNQPQHF	TRBV2	TRBJ1-5	-	-
TGTGCCACCAGCAGAGATCGGCTAGCCTCAGTGGAGCAGTACTTC	CATSRDRLASVEQYF	TRBV15	TRBJ2-5	-	-
TGTGCCAGCAGTGTTAGACAGGCCAAAAACATTCAGTACTTC	CASSVRQAKNIQYF	TRBV2	TRBJ2-4	-	few
TGTGCCAGCAGCTCCTACCCCCGGACAGGGGGCGCGGACTATGGCTACACCTTC	CASSSYPRTGGADYGYTF	TRBV7-8	TRBJ1-2	TRBD1	-
TGCGCCAGCAGCCCTCAGGGGATCACCGGGGAGCTGTTTTTT	CASSPQGITGELFF	TRBV5-1	TRBJ2-2	-	-
TGTGCTAGCAGCTTAGGAGGGATGCCGTCACCCTACAATGAGCAGTTCTTC	CASSLGGMPSPYNEQFF	TRBV7-7	TRBJ2-1	-	-
TGCAGCGTTGGAGAGGACGGGATCTACGAGCAGTACTTC	CSVGEDGIYEQYF	TRBV29-1	TRBJ2-7	-	-
TGTGCCAGCAGCCATCCGGCAGAGCAGTTCTTC	CASSHPAEQFF	TRBV5-4	TRBJ2-1	-	few
TGTGCCAGCAGCCAAGATCAATGGCGGGGGGGTAGGGTCGCAGATACGCAGTATTTT	CASSQDQWRGGRVADTQYF	TRBV4-2	TRBJ2-3	TRBD2	-
TGCAACGTTGGTCTGCGGGGGGGATCCTACAATGAGCAGTTCTTC	CNVGLRGGSYNEQFF	TRBV29-1	TRBJ2-1	TRBD2	-
TGTGCCAGCAGTGCGGGACAGGGAGGGAACCAGCCCCAGCATTTT	CASSAGQGGNQPQHF	TRBV6-4	TRBJ1-5	TRBD1	many
TGTGCCAGCAGCCAAGAGGTCGGCCCCGGGCATGAGCAGTTCTTC	CASSQEVGPGHEQFF	TRBV3-1	TRBJ2-1	-	few
TGCGCCAGCAGCCAAGACTCGGACAGAAGTTCACCCCTCCACTTT	CASSQDSDRSSPLHF	TRBV4-3	TRBJ1-6	-	-
TGCAGTGCTAGGTTCCGGGGCTCCTACAATGAGCAGTTCTTC	CSARFRGSYNEQFF	TRBV20-1	TRBJ2-1	-	-
TGTGCCAGCAGCTCGGACAGGAGCTCCTACAATGAGCAGTTCTTC	CASSSDRSSYNEQFF	TRBV7-2	TRBJ2-1	TRBD1	few
TGTGCCAGCGTCCTGGGACCGACTGGATACGAGCAGTACTTC	CASVLGPTGYEQYF	TRBV6-1	TRBJ2-7	-	few
TGCGCCAGCAGCTTACGTGCAAACAGGGGGCCTGAAGCTTTCTTT	CASSLRANRGPEAFF	TRBV5-1	TRBJ1-1	TRBD1	-
TGCGCCAGCAGTGCCGGACAGGGACCCCACGAGCAGTACTTC	CASSAGQGPHEQYF	TRBV5-1	TRBJ2-7	TRBD1	few